This TCR beta chain came from a study of CD8 T cells in ankylosing spondylitis. Study outcomes and limitations: Existing reports had already noted some motif variants in reactive arthritis synovial fluid and blood. Characteristic, it appeared, of ankylosing spondylitis blood was a TCR beta motif of roughly 8 highly homologous variants. Disease-linked clones were reportedly significantly enriched in matched ankylosing spondylitis synovial fluid.

The germline gives CDR1 SGHRS, CDR2 YFSETQ. Trimming cost V 4 bases and J 3 bases, with 11 bases left between them. This CDR3 region has 14 residues. As for this clonotype: Its cognate antigen is unknown.

Quantitative 5'-RACE with molecular barcodes generated TCR beta libraries. TCRdb independently ran MiXCR on the 5' RACE reads; one entry per CDR3 protein. This repertoire shows about 800,000 distinct CDR3 sequences, about 12% found once; its top ten account for more than 0.5%. The chain joins TRBV5-1 to TRBJ1-5; possibly TRBD1 for D (5 bases). The specimen was blood, either unsorted or a sorted T cell fraction (not recorded which). The TCR comes from a male donor with ankylosing spondylitis. CDR3 nucleotide sequence: TGCGCCAGCAGCCCGGAGGGGTACAATCAGCCCCAGCATTTT. Its translation: CASSPEGYNQPQHF.